This is a list of T cell receptor beta chains from one sample in a study of blood T cell repertoires in COVID-19. The protocol was immunoSEQ multiplex PCR, while the TCRdb copy is restricted to in-frame clones and leaves out a portion. This sample yields over 400,000 clones, of which around 85% are seen a single time; 3% to 3.5% belongs to the top ten. The sample was peripheral blood. Receptors originate from a human donor in a cohort sampled during active COVID-19. Each CDR3 is given with its conserved first and last residue. The order of the fields is J gene, D gene, CDR3 length, clone size, V gene, CDR3 DNA, CDR3 protein. D genes are given only for firm matches. Clone size is not always given. Where it is, it says once, few, many or a class for expanded clones.

j_gene: TRBJ2-7
d_gene: NA
len: 12
abundance: NA
v_gene: TRBV30
CDR3nt: TGTGCCTGGAGTGTACAAGTCTACGAGCAGTACTTC
CDR3aa: CAWSVQVYEQYF

j_gene: TRBJ1-6
d_gene: TRBD1
len: 16
abundance: many
v_gene: TRBV7-2
CDR3nt: TGTGCCAGCAGCTTAAAACCGGGACAGGGCTCCTCAACCCTCCACTTT
CDR3aa: CASSLKPGQGSSTLHF

j_gene: TRBJ2-7
d_gene: NA
len: 14
abundance: NA
v_gene: TRBV6-5
CDR3nt: TGTGCCAGCAGTTACTCAGGCGGTATTTACGAGCAGTACTTC
CDR3aa: CASSYSGGIYEQYF

j_gene: TRBJ1-5
d_gene: NA
len: 18
abundance: once
v_gene: TRBV21-1
CDR3nt: TGTGCCAGCAGCCCCTATAGCGGGACAGGGAAGTCGAATCAGCCCCAGCATTTT
CDR3aa: CASSPYSGTGKSNQPQHF

j_gene: TRBJ2-1
d_gene: TRBD2
len: 14
abundance: NA
v_gene: TRBV5-1
CDR3nt: TGCGCCAGCAGCTCGGGACTAGTTTTCGGTGAGCAGTTCTTC
CDR3aa: CASSSGLVFGEQFF

j_gene: TRBJ1-5
d_gene: NA
len: 14
abundance: NA
v_gene: TRBV18
CDR3nt: TGTGCCAGCTCACCGGGACTGGGTGATCAGCCCCAGCATTTT
CDR3aa: CASSPGLGDQPQHF

j_gene: TRBJ1-6
d_gene: TRBD1
len: 15
abundance: NA
v_gene: TRBV7-9
CDR3nt: TGTGCCAGCAGCTTAGCGACAGGGGCAGGTTCACCCCTCCACTTT
CDR3aa: CASSLATGAGSPLHF

j_gene: TRBJ2-7
d_gene: NA
len: 14
abundance: NA
v_gene: TRBV5-1
CDR3nt: TGCGCCAGCAGCTTGGGTGGCAGACTCTACGAGCAGTACTTC
CDR3aa: CASSLGGRLYEQYF

j_gene: TRBJ1-1
d_gene: NA
len: 13
abundance: NA
v_gene: TRBV19
CDR3nt: TGTGCCAGTAGTAGGGAGGGGAACACTGAAGCTTTCTTT
CDR3aa: CASSREGNTEAFF

j_gene: TRBJ2-3
d_gene: TRBD2
len: 16
abundance: NA
v_gene: TRBV7-3
CDR3nt: TGTGCCAGCAGCCCAGGGACTAGCGGGAGTTCAGATACGCAGTATTTT
CDR3aa: CASSPGTSGSSDTQYF

j_gene: TRBJ2-3
d_gene: TRBD2
len: 18
abundance: NA
v_gene: TRBV7-3
CDR3nt: TGTGCCAGCAGCTTAAAGGGACTAGCGGGAGGGCCCACAGATACGCAGTATTTT
CDR3aa: CASSLKGLAGGPTDTQYF